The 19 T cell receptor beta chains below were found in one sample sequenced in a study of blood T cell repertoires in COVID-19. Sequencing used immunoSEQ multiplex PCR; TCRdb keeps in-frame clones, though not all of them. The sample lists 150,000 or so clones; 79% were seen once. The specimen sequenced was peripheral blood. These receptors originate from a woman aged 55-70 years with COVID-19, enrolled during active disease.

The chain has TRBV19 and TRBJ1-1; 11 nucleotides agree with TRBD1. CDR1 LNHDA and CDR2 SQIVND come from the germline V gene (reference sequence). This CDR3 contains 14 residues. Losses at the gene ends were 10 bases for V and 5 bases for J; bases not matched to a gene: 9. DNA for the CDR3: TGTGCCACCGGACCGGGACAGGGGGGAACTGAAGCTTTCTTT. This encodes CATGPGQGGTEAFF.

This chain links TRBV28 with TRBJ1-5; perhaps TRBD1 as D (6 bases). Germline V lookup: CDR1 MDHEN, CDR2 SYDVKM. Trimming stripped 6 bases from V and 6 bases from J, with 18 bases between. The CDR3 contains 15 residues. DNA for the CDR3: TGTGCCAGCAGCTTGGGGGCCCTACGTGGTCAGCCCCAGCATTTT. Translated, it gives CASSLGALRGQPQHF.

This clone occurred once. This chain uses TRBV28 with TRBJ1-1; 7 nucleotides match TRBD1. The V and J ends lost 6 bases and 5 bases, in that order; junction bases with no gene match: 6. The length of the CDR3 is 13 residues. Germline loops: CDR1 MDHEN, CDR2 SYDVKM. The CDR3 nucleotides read TGTGCCAGCAGCTCGACAGGGTTGACTGAAGCTTTCTTT. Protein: CASSSTGLTEAFF.

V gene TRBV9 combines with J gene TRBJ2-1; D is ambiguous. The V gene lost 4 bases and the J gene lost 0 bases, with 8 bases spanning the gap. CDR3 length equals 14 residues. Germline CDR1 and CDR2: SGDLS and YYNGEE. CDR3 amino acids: CASSIGPSYNEQFF. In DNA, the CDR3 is TGTGCCAGCAGCATAGGGCCCTCCTACAATGAGCAGTTCTTC.

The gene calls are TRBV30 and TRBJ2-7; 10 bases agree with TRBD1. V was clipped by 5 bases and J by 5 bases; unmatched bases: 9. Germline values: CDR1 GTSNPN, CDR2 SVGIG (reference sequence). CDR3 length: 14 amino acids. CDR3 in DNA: TGTGCCTGGGAGAGGGGACAGGGGTACGACGAGCAGTACTTC. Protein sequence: CAWERGQGYDEQYF.

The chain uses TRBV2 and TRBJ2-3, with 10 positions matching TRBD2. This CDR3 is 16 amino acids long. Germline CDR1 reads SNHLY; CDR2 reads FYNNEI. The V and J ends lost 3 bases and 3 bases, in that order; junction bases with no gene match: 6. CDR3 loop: CASSEVVAGGTDTQYF. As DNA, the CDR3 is TGTGCCAGCAGTGAGGTGGTAGCGGGGGGTACAGATACGCAGTATTTT.

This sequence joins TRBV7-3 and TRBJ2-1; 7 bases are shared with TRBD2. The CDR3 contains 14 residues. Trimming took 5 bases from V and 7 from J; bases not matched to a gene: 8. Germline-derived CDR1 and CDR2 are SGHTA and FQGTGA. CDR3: CASSPATSWNEQFF. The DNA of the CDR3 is TGTGCCAGCAGCCCGGCGACTAGCTGGAATGAGCAGTTCTTC.

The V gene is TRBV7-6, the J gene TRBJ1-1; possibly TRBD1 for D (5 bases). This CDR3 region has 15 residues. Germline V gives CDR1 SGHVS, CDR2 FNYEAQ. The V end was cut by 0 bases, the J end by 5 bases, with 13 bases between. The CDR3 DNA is TGTGCCAGCAGCTTAGCCTTGGGGGGATGGACTGAAGCTTTCTTT. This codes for CASSLALGGWTEAFF.

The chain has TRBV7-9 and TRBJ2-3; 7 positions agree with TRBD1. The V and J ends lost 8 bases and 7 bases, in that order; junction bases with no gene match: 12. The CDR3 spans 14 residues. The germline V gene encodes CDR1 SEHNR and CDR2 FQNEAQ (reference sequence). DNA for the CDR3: TGTGCCAGCCTATCGACAGGGCGGGTCAATACGCAGTATTTT. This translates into CASLSTGRVNTQYF.

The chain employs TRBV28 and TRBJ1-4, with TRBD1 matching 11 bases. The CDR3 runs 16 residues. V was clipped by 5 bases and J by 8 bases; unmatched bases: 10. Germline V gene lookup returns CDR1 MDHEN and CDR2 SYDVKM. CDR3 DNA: TGTGCCAGCAGTAAAACGGGACAGGGGGTCGAAGAAAAACTGTTTTTT. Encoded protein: CASSKTGQGVEEKLFF.

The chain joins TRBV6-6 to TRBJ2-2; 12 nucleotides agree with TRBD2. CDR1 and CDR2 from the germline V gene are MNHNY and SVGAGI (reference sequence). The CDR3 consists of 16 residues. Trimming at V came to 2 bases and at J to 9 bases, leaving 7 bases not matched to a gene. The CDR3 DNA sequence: TGTGCCAGCAGTTACCCGACTAGCGGGAGTGGGCGGGAGCTGTTTTTT. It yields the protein CASSYPTSGSGRELFF.

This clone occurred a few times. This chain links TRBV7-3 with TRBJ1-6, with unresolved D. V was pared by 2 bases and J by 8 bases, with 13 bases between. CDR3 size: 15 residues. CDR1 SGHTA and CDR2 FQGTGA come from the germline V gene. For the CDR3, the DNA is TGTGCCAGCAGCTTATTCCCCGGGAGGGATTCACCCCTCCACTTT. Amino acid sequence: CASSLFPGRDSPLHF.

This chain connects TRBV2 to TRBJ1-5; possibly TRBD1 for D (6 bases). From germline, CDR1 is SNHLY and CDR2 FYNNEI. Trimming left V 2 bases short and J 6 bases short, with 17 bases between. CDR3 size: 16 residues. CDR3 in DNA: TGTGCCAGCAGTGAATTGGGACGGGGGGCCGGTCAGCCCCAGCATTTT. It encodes CASSELGRGAGQPQHF.

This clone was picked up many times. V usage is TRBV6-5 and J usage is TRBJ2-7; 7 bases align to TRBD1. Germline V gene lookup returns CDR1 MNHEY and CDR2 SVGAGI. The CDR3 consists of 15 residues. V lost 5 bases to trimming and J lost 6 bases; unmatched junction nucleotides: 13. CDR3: CASSRTGYRVPEQYV. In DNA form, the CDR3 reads TGTGCCAGCAGTAGGACAGGATATCGTGTTCCCGAGCAGTACGTC.

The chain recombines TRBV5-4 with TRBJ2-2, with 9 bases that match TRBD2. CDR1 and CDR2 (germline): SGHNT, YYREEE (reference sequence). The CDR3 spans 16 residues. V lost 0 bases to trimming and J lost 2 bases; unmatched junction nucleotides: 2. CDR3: CASSLGAGGNTGELFF. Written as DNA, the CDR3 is TGTGCCAGCAGCTTGGGAGCGGGGGGAAACACCGGGGAGCTGTTTTTT.

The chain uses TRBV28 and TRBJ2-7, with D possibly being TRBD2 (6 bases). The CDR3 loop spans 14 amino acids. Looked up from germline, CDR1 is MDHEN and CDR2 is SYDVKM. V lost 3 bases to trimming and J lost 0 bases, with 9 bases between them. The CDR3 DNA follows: TGTGCCAGCAGTTTGCGGGGAGTCTCCTACGAGCAGTACTTC. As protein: CASSLRGVSYEQYF.

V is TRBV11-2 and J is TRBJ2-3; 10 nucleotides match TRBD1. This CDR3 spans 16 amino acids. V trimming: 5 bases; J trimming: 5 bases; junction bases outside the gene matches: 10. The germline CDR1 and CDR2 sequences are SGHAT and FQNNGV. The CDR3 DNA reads TGTGCCAGCAGCATCCTGACAGGGGGCGCGGTAGATACGCAGTATTTT. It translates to CASSILTGGAVDTQYF.

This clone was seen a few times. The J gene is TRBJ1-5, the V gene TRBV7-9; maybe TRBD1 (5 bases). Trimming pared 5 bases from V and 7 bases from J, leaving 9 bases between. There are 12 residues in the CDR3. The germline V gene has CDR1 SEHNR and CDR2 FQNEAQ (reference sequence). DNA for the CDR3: TGTGCCAGCAGCCGGGGGGAACAGCCCCAGCATTTT. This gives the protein CASSRGEQPQHF.

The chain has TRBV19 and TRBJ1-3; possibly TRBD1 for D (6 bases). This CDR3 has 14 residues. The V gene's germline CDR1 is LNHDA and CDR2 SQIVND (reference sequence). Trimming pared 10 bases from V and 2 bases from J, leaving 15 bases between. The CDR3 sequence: CATTDGTPGNTIYF. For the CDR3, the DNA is TGTGCCACCACCGATGGGACACCTGGAAACACCATATATTTT.